Each of the 20 T cell receptor beta chains below was sequenced from the same sample in a study of beta chain features in type 1 diabetes (dated by TCRdb to about 2018). The library came from the immunoSEQ multiplex PCR assay. All of the isolated RNA was reverse transcribed with the High Capacity cDNA Reverse Transcription Kit, so expressed TCRB transcripts were sequenced. This is the immuneACCESS table as TCRdb keeps it, with only in-frame sequences that have V and J called. A part of the clones is gone; compared with another copy, unresolved V genes explain less than half, and the rest is unexplained. This sample holds approximately 140,000 clones; 9% to 10% were observed only once. 0.55% to 0.65% of the sample belongs to the ten largest clones. The source material was central memory CD4+ T cells from blood. Receptors originate from a woman aged 35 to 49 in good health.

This clone was observed a handful of times. The rearrangement links TRBV5-1 to TRBJ2-1, with D possibly TRBD2 on 6 matching bases. Per the germline V gene, CDR1 is SGHRS and CDR2 is YFSETQ. V shed 5 bases and J shed 0 bases, with 15 bases lying between them. The length of the CDR3 is 16 residues. CDR3 in DNA: TGCGCCAGCAGTTCCCTCGGGCGGGACTCCTACAATGAGCAGTTCTTC. Protein product: CASSSLGRDSYNEQFF.

This sequence joins TRBV18 and TRBJ2-5; D is unclear. The end of the DNA aligns better with TRBJ2-7, so the J call may be wrong. Germline assignment: CDR1 KGHSH and CDR2 LQKENI. The CDR3 covers 12 residues. The CDR3 coding sequence is TGTGCCAGCTCACCAAGCTCCTACGAGCAGTACTTC. Translated, it gives CASSPSSYEQYF.

Of note for this clone: Germline is not matched at one junction end, which may reflect a read error. The chain carries TRBV7-7 and TRBJ2-3; 7 positions match TRBD1. Looked up from germline, CDR1 is SSHAT and CDR2 is FNYEAQ (reference sequence). This CDR3 has 15 amino acids. CDR3 nucleotides: TGTGCTAGCAGCGTCACAGGGGCCCACACAGATACGCAGTATTTT. Translation: CASSVTGAHTDTQYF.

V usage is TRBV7-9 and J usage is TRBJ1-6; a weak D match, TRBD1 (5 bases). The CDR3 covers 17 residues. Germline V CDR1 and CDR2: SEHNR, FQNEAQ (reference sequence). V dropped 2 bases and J dropped 10 bases, with 21 bases sitting between them. CDR3 nucleotides: TGTGCCAGCAGCTTAAGTATGGGGCAGGGCCCAAGGTCACCCCTCCACTTT. It specifies CASSLSMGQGPRSPLHF.

This clone was observed a few times. This chain connects TRBV11-2 to TRBJ2-1; 11 nucleotides match TRBD2. V was pared by 6 bases and J by 9 bases, with 7 bases of the junction left unmatched. Germline V gene data show CDR1 as SGHAT and CDR2 as FQNNGV. The CDR3 extends over 14 amino acids. The CDR3 loop reads CASRDSGGAAEQFF. The DNA for the CDR3 is TGTGCCAGCAGGGATAGCGGGGGGGCCGCTGAGCAGTTCTTC.

This clone was counted between two and nine times. The genes are TRBV28 and TRBJ1-1; TRBD1 agrees at 9 bases. V gave up 6 bases and J gave up 6 bases; unmatched junction bases: 8. CDR3 size: 14 residues. Germline values: CDR1 MDHEN, CDR2 SYDVKM. CDR3 DNA: TGTGCCAGCAGAAGCACAGGGACAGGGCCTGAAGCTTTCTTT. Translated: CASRSTGTGPEAFF.

Ten or more counts support this clone. The genes are TRBV7-8 and TRBJ2-1, with a possible D match to TRBD2 (5 bases). The CDR3 spans 12 residues. V shed 5 bases and J shed 12 bases, with 14 bases lying between them. Per germline, CDR1 SGHVS and CDR2 FQNEAQ. CDR3 nucleotides: TGTGCCAGCAGCCCAGGACTCCTCGGGCAGTTCTTC. Amino acids: CASSPGLLGQFF. The full variable domain, completed using reference TRBV7-8 and TRBJ2-1, is GAGVSQSPRYKVAKRGQDVALRCDPISGHVSLFWYQQALGQGPEFLTYFQNEAQLDKSGLPSDRFFAERPEGSVSTLKIQRTQQEDSAVYLCASSPGLLGQFFGPGTRLTVL.

This clone showed up many times. The V call is TRBV15, the J call TRBJ1-2; D not resolved. V was clipped by 0 bases and J by 2 bases, with 4 bases between them. The CDR3 has 13 amino acids. Germline lookup yields CDR1 LNHNV and CDR2 YYDKDF (reference sequence). This CDR3 reads CATSRDQNYGYTF. The CDR3 nucleotides read TGTGCCACCAGCAGAGATCAGAACTATGGCTACACCTTC.

This clone was observed a handful of times. The chain has TRBV4-3 and TRBJ2-3; no clear D gene. Germline V gives CDR1 LGHNA, CDR2 YSLEER. This CDR3 has 15 amino acids. V was trimmed by 5 bases and J by 0 bases, leaving 12 bases between them. This CDR3 reads CASSRSQASTDTQYF. Written as DNA, the CDR3 is TGCGCCAGCAGCAGAAGCCAGGCAAGCACAGATACGCAGTATTTT.

The chain's CDR3 is CASSFPGQGSNKAYEQYF. The CDR3 nucleotides read TGCGCCAGCAGCTTTCCGGGACAGGGGTCGAACAAGGCCTACGAGCAGTACTTC. The chain is built from TRBV5-1 and TRBJ2-7, with 10 positions matching TRBD1. This CDR3 has 18 amino acids. Germline CDR1 and CDR2: SGHRS and YFSETQ. Trimming removed 2 bases from V and 2 bases from J; junction bases left unmatched: 13. The full variable domain, with the rest looked up from reference TRBV5-1 and TRBJ2-7, is KAGVTQTPRYLIKTRGQQVTLSCSPISGHRSVSWYQQTPGQGLQFLFEYFSETQRNKGNFPGRFSGRQFSNSRSEMNVSTLELGDSALYLCASSFPGQGSNKAYEQYFGPGTRLTVT.

This clone turned up a few times. This chain joins TRBV14 and TRBJ2-7, with D uncertain. V was clipped by 4 bases and J by 3 bases, with 13 bases between them. Germline V CDR1 and CDR2: SGHDN, FVKESK. The CDR3 length is 14 residues. The CDR3 DNA is TGTGCCAGCAGCCCGCCGGGTCAGCACTACGAGCAGTACTTC. This encodes CASSPPGQHYEQYF.

This chain links TRBV11-2 with TRBJ2-4; TRBD1 agrees at 7 bases. J was trimmed by 3 bases and V by 7 bases; bases with no gene match: 12. CDR1 is SGHAT, CDR2 FQNNGV, per germline. The CDR3 has 16 amino acids. The CDR3 spells CASTQRGGVGKNIQYF. The CDR3 DNA is TGTGCCAGCACCCAGAGAGGGGGCGTAGGCAAAAACATTCAGTACTTC.

In this sample, this clone turned up a few times. The chain employs TRBV5-6 and TRBJ1-4; D gene uncertain. The CDR3 has 13 amino acids. V lost 1 base and J 4 bases, leaving 5 bases between the germline ends. CDR1 SGHDT and CDR2 YYEEEE come from the germline V gene. The DNA of the CDR3 is TGTGCCAGCAGCTTGCGGGTTAATGAAAAACTGTTTTTT. It is translated as CASSLRVNEKLFF. The variable domain in full, completed from reference TRBV5-6 and TRBJ1-4, reads DAGVTQSPTHLIKTRGQQVTLRCSPKSGHDTVSWYQQALGQGPQFIFQYYEEEERQRGNFPDRFSGHQFPNYSSELNVNALLLGDSALYLCASSLRVNEKLFFGSGTQLSVL.

The rearrangement links TRBV6-6 to TRBJ1-1; 8 bases map to TRBD1. Trimming cost V 5 bases and J 2 bases; bases outside gene matches: 7. Germline lookup yields CDR1 MNHNY and CDR2 SVGAGI (reference sequence). The CDR3 is 15 residues long. For the CDR3, the DNA is TGTGCCAGCAGTATACTACAGGGGGGAAACACTGAAGCTTTCTTT. Protein sequence: CASSILQGGNTEAFF.

This chain joins TRBV11-2 and TRBJ1-1, with D unclear. The CDR3 sequence is 13 residues long. The V gene lost 3 bases and the J gene lost 8 bases, with 13 bases spanning the gap. Germline CDR1 reads SGHAT; CDR2 reads FQNNGV. CDR3 DNA sequence: TGTGCCAGCAGCTTCGGCAGGCCGACGGAAGCTTTCTTT. This gives the protein CASSFGRPTEAFF.

This clone was observed a handful of times. The V gene is TRBV7-2, the J gene TRBJ1-6; D might be TRBD1 (6 bases). Germline CDR1 SGHTA, CDR2 FQGNSA. CDR3 length: 15 residues. The ends were cut back, 8 bases at V and 9 bases at J, with 20 bases in the middle. The DNA for the CDR3 is TGTGCCAGCGGCTCCTACAGGGCCGACGGTTCACCCCTCCACTTT. Its protein is CASGSYRADGSPLHF.

In this sample, this clone turned up many times. The rearrangement links TRBV2 to TRBJ2-7; D is undetermined. Per germline, CDR1 SNHLY and CDR2 FYNNEI. This CDR3 comprises 12 residues. The germline V and J ends were trimmed by 7 bases and 2 bases, with 9 bases remaining between them. The CDR3 protein is CASKADPYEQYF. CDR3 nucleotide sequence: TGTGCCAGCAAGGCGGATCCCTACGAGCAGTACTTC.

The chain couples TRBV28 to TRBJ1-2; 11 nucleotides agree with TRBD1. CDR1 is MDHEN and CDR2 is SYDVKM in the germline V gene. The CDR3 length is 14 residues. V shed 1 base, J shed 11 bases, and the junction held 6 bases outside the gene matches. CDR3: CASSLLDRGQGYTF. DNA of the CDR3: TGTGCCAGCAGTTTATTGGACAGGGGGCAAGGGTACACCTTC.

This clone was counted a few times. The chain uses TRBV5-1 and TRBJ1-1, with D tentatively TRBD1 (6 bases). Germline values: CDR1 SGHRS, CDR2 YFSETQ. This CDR3 comprises 15 residues. With 0 bases removed from V and 5 bases from J, the gap between germline ends came to 14 bases. CDR3 bases: TGCGCCAGCAGCTTGGCCGGGGGGCTGGCGACTGAAGCTTTCTTT. Encoded protein: CASSLAGGLATEAFF.

Comments on this clone: The sample has other DNA sequences that encode this CDR3 too. The chain joins TRBV7-9 to TRBJ1-2, with 9 bases identical to TRBD1. V dropped 5 bases and J dropped 1; count of bases not matched to a gene: 2. The CDR3 runs to 14 residues. The germline V gene has CDR1 SEHNR and CDR2 FQNEAQ (reference sequence). CDR3 nucleotides: TGTGCCAGCAGCCCGGGACAGGGTAACTATGGCTACACCTTC. Its translation: CASSPGQGNYGYTF. The whole variable domain, filled in from reference TRBV7-9 and TRBJ1-2, reads DTGVSQNPRHKITKRGQNVTFRCDPISEHNRLYWYRQTLGQGPEFLTYFQNEAQLEKSRLLSDRFSAERPKGSFSTLEIQRTEQGDSAMYLCASSPGQGNYGYTFGSGTRLTVV.